The sequence of this T cell receptor (beta chain) was determined in a study of Ad26.COV2.S vaccination and SARS-CoV-2 variants. Looking at the study overall: The Ad26.COV2.S arm of the COV1001 trial was where the donor was placed. Donor got 5x10^10 or 1x10^11 viral particles of Ad26.COV2.S.

Documented treatment: about 20 received Ad26.COV2.S at low or high dose, single or two shots; several received placebo; per-sample allocation not given. Sampling happened 63 days after the first vaccine or placebo injection. Built on an Ad26 vector, the vaccine expressed Wuhan-strain SARS-CoV-2 spike. Turning to this clone: As yet, its antigen is unknown.

Trimming cost V 0 bases and J 6 bases, with 9 bases left between them. This CDR3 has 14 residues. Germline CDR1 reads GTSNPN; CDR2 reads SVGIG (reference sequence). The study, taken as a whole, reports: Reportedly, after vaccination the spike-specific CD8+ and CD4+ T cell responses displayed substantial breadth.

Produced via immunoSEQ multiplex PCR; TCRdb's table is partial and in-frame only. The table includes about 480,000 clones, roughly nine tenths detected once. The chain links TRBV30 to TRBJ1-6; D is unresolved. The input for sequencing was peripheral blood, taken in a trial of Ad26.COV2.S vaccine versus placebo. This clonotype was sampled from a person aged 18-60 years who received the Ad26.COV2.S COVID-19 vaccine or a placebo. The CDR3 nucleotides read TGTGCCTGGAGTGTCGGGGTGAGTAATTCACCCCTCCACTTT. The encoded protein is CAWSVGVSNSPLHF.